What follows is one T cell receptor beta chain and its context. The sample originates from a study of long-term antiretroviral therapy in people with HIV. V lost 1 base, J lost 2 bases, and 16 bases lay in between. The CDR3 length is 17 residues. Per the germline V gene, CDR1 is LNHNV and CDR2 is YYDKDF (reference sequence). Sequencing used immunoSEQ v3.0 at survey level. Assay: immunoSEQ multiplex PCR; the TCRdb copy retains only in-frame clones and omits some. The sample includes over 20,000 clones, more than 75% of them seen just once. Sequencing used unsorted PBMCs, obtained 2.6 years after starting antiretroviral therapy. V usage is TRBV15 and J usage is TRBJ2-3, with D maybe TRBD2 (6 bases). The sequence was collected from a woman aged 50 to 60 with HIV. The CDR3, as DNA: TGTGCCACCAGCAGAGTACAGAGGGACTTATTCACAGATACGCAGTATTTT. Protein product: CATSRVQRDLFTDTQYF.